This entry concerns a single TCR beta chain. Its specificity is not known. The sample originates from a study of shared clonotypes between healthy human individuals. Caucasian adults residing in Nashville, Tennessee made up all the donors. Points from the study as a whole: When compared with the clonotypes that were shared by all four sorted-subset donors, the non-shared clonotypes turned out to have lower generation probabilities.

J was trimmed by 7 bases and V by 2 bases; bases with no gene match: 7. The CDR3 loop spans 16 amino acids. Germline V gene lookup returns CDR1 SGHDT and CDR2 YYEEEE. Splitting of each subset's genomic DNA was done evenly across several immunoSEQ plates. Using immunoSEQ multiplex PCR, the repertoire was profiled, and TCRdb retains in-frame clones only, with some absent. The sample includes 2 million to 2.5 million clones, just over 90% of them seen just once. The chain combines TRBV5-6 with TRBJ2-1; 12 bases agree with TRBD1. The TCR originated in a man younger than 35 in good health. Some clones in this sample may be carry-over from other donors' samples. The material sequenced was naive CD4+ T cells from PBMCs. Subset specified: CD45RA+ positively selected. The CDR3 DNA sequence: TGTGCCAGCAGCTTCCAGGGACAGGGGGCAGGTAATGAGCAGTTCTTC. Protein sequence: CASSFQGQGAGNEQFF.